Listed here is a single T cell receptor beta chain. These data are taken from a study of blood T cell repertoires in COVID-19. Profiled with immunoSEQ multiplex PCR; TCRdb holds only in-frame clones, not every one. This sample has roughly 79,000 clones; about 83% occur once, and the top ten carry 4% to 6%. Germline V gene data show CDR1 as SSHAT and CDR2 as FNYEAQ (reference sequence). Trimming took off 5 bases at V and 8 bases at J, with 16 bases between the two ends. The CDR3 is 14 amino acids. The rearrangement uses TRBV7-7 and TRBJ2-1; D is possibly TRBD1 (6 bases). Material: peripheral blood. This sequence was found in a woman of 80 years or more with active or convalescent COVID-19. This chain's CDR3 is CASSQGWGQDEQFF. In DNA, the CDR3 is TGTGCCAGCAGCCAGGGGTGGGGGCAGGATGAGCAGTTCTTC.